What follows describes a single T cell receptor beta chain. Antigen: not known. The assay was immunoSEQ multiplex PCR, and TCRdb's table has in-frame clones only and misses some. This table has approximately 110,000 clones, approximately 86% appearing once. These data come from a study of cytomegalovirus exposure and HLA in healthy donors. The study drew the donors from its roughly 110-subject validation cohort, separate from the approximately 670-subject first cohort. Trimming stripped 2 bases from V and 3 bases from J, with 16 bases between. CDR3 length equals 17 residues. Germline V CDR1 and CDR2: LNHDA, SQIVND (reference sequence). Study results and caveats: Rare sequences made up most TCRs, while some public TCRs were found in many donors. A list of about 160 TCR beta chains associated with cytomegalovirus was given. There were a few CMV-associated chains whose specificity for CMV antigens was confirmed in vitro.

The V gene is TRBV19, the J gene TRBJ2-2; TRBD1 might be the D (5 bases). The sample comprised PBMCs. The sequence was obtained from a woman aged 18-29 years in good health and CMV-seropositive. The CDR3: CASSILGPIRDTGELFF. DNA of the CDR3: TGTGCCAGTAGTATACTAGGGCCCATCAGGGACACCGGGGAGCTGTTTTTT. The variable domain in full, with the rest retrieved from reference TRBV19 and TRBJ2-2, is DGGITQSPKYLFRKEGQNVTLSCEQNLNHDAMYWYRQDPGQGLRLIYYSQIVNDFQKGDIAEGYSVSREKKESFPLTVTSAQKNPTAFYLCASSILGPIRDTGELFFGEGSRLTVL.